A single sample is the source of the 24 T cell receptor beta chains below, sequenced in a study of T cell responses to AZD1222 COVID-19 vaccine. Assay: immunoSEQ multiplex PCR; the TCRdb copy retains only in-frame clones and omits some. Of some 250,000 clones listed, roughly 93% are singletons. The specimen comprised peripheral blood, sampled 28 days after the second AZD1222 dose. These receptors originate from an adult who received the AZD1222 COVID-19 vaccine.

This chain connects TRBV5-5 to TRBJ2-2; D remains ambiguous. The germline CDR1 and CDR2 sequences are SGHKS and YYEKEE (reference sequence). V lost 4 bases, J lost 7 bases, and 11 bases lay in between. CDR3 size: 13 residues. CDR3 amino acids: CASSPLLSGELFF. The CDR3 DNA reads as TGTGCCAGCAGCCCCCTGTTGAGCGGGGAGCTGTTTTTT.

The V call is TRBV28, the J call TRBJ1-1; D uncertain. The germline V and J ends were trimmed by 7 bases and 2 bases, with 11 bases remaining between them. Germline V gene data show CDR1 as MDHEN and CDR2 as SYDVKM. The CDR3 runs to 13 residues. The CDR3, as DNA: TGTGCCAGCACTTGGACGGAAAACACTGAAGCTTTCTTT. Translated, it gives CASTWTENTEAFF.

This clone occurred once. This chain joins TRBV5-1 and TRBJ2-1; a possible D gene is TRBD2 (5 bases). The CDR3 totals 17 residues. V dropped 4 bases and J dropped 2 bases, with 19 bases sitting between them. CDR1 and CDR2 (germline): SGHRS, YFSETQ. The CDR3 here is CASSPNLIGSPYNEQFF. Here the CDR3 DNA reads TGCGCCAGCAGCCCTAACTTAATAGGGAGTCCCTACAATGAGCAGTTCTTC.

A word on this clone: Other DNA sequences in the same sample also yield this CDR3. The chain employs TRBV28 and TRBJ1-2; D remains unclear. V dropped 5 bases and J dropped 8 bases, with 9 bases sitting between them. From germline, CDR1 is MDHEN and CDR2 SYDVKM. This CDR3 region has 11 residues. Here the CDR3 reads CASSPLRGYTF. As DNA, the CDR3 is TGTGCCAGCAGTCCTCTGAGGGGCTACACCTTC.

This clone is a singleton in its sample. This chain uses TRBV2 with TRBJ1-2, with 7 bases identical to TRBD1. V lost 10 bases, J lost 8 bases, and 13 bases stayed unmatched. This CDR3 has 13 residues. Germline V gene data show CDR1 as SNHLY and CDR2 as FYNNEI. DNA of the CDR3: TGTGCCACCGGGAAAGACAGGGATCGAGGCTACACCTTC. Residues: CATGKDRDRGYTF.

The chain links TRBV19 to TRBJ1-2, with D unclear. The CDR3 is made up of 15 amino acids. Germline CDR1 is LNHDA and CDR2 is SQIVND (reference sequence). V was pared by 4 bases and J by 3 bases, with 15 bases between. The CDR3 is CASSTPGRVDYGYTF. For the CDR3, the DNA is TGTGCCAGTAGTACCCCCGGACGGGTAGACTATGGCTACACCTTC. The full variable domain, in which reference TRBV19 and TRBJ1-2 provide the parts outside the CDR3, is DGGITQSPKYLFRKEGQNVTLSCEQNLNHDAMYWYRQDPGQGLRLIYYSQIVNDFQKGDIAEGYSVSREKKESFPLTVTSAQKNPTAFYLCASSTPGRVDYGYTFGSGTRLTVV.

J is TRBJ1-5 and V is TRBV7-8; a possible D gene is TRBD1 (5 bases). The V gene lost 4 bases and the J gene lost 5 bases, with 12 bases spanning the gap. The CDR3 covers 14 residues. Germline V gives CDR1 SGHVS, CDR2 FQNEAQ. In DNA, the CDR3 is TGTGCCAGCAGCTCCGACAGTAGGGATCAGCCCCAGCATTTT. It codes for CASSSDSRDQPQHF.

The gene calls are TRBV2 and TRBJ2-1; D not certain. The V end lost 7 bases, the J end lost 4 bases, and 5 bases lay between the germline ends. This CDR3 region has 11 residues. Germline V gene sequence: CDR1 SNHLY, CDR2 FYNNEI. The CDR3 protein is CASKGYNEQFF. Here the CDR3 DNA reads TGTGCCAGCAAGGGTTACAATGAGCAGTTCTTC.

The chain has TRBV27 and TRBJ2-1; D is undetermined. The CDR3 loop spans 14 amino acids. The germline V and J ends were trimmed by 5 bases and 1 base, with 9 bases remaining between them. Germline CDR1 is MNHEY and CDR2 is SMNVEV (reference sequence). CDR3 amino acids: CASSRTPSYNEQFF. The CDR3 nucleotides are TGTGCCAGCAGTCGAACCCCTTCCTACAATGAGCAGTTCTTC.

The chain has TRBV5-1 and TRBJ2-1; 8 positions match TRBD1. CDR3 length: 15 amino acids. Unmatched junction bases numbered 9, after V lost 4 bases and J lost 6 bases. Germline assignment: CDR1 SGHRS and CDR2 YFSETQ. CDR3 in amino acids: CASSPDRVSVNEQFF. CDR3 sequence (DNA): TGCGCCAGCAGCCCGGACAGGGTTTCTGTCAATGAGCAGTTCTTC.

The CDR3 is CASRDNRGRGQYF. The CDR3, as DNA: TGTGCCAGCAGAGATAACAGGGGCCGGGGGCAGTACTTC. The J gene is TRBJ2-7, the V gene TRBV3-1 (or the pseudogene TRBV3-2), with 7 bases lining up with TRBD1. The CDR3 is made up of 13 amino acids. The germline V gene has CDR1 LGHDT and CDR2 YNNKEL (reference sequence). With 6 bases clipped from V and 9 bases from J, the junction kept 11 bases outside the gene matches.

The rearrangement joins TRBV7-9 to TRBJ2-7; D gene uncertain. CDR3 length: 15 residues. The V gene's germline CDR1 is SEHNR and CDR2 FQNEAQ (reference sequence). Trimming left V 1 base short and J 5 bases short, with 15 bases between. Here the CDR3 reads CASSLEGLLSHEQYF. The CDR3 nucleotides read TGTGCCAGCAGCTTAGAAGGCCTACTGAGCCACGAGCAGTACTTC.

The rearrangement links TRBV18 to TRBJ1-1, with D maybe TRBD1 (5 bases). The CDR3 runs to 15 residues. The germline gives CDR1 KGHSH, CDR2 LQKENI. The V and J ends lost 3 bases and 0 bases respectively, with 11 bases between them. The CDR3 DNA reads TGTGCCAGCTCACCCTCGGACATAATGAACACTGAAGCTTTCTTT. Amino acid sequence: CASSPSDIMNTEAFF.

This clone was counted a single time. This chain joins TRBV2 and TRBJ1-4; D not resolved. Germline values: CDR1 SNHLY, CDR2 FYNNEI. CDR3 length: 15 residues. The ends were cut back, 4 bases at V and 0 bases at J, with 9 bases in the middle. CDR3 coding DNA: TGTGCCAGCAGTGTCGGTGGTGCAACTAATGAAAAACTGTTTTTT. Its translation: CASSVGGATNEKLFF.

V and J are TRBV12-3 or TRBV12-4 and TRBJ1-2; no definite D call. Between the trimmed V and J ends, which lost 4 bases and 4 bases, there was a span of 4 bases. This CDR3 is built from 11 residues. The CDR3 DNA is TGTGCCAGCAGTTCCTCCTATGGCTACACCTTC. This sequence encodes CASSSSYGYTF.

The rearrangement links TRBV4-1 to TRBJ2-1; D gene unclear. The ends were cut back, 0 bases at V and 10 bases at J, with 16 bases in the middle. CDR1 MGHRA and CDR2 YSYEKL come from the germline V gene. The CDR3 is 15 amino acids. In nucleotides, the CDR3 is TGCGCCAGCAGCCAAGAGGGTGGTAGCTTCAGGGAGCAGTTCTTC. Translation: CASSQEGGSFREQFF.

In DNA, the CDR3 is TGCGCCAGCACCGAGAACGAGGGAAACTCCTACAATGAGCAGTTCTTC. Residues: CASTENEGNSYNEQFF. The chain joins TRBV4-1 to TRBJ2-1, with TRBD2 as a possible D gene (5 bases). V dropped 7 bases and J dropped 0 bases, with 16 bases sitting between them. The CDR3 loop spans 16 amino acids. Looked up from germline, CDR1 is MGHRA and CDR2 is YSYEKL.

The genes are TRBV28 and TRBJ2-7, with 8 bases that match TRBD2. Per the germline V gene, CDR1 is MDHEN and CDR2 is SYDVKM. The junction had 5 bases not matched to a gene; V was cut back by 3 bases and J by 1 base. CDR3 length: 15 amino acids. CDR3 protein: CASSFGLAGSYEQYF. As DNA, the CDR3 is TGTGCCAGCAGTTTCGGGCTAGCGGGTTCCTACGAGCAGTACTTC.

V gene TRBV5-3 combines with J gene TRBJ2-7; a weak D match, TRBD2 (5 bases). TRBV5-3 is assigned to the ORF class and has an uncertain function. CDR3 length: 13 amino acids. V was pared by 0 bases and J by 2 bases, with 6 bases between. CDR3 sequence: CARSLGAAYEQYF. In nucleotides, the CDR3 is TGTGCCAGAAGCTTGGGAGCGGCCTACGAGCAGTACTTC.

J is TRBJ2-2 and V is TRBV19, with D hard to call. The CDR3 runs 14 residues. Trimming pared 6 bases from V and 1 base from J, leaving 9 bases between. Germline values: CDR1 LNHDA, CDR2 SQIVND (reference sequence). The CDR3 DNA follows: TGTGCCAGTAGCAAACAAAAGAACACCGGGGAGCTGTTTTTT. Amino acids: CASSKQKNTGELFF.

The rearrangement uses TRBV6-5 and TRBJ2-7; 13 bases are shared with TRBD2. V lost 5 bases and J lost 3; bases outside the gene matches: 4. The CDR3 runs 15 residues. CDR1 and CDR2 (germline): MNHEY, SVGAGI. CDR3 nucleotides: TGTGCCAGCAGTCCCGGACTAGCGGGAGTCTACGAGCAGTACTTC. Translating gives CASSPGLAGVYEQYF.

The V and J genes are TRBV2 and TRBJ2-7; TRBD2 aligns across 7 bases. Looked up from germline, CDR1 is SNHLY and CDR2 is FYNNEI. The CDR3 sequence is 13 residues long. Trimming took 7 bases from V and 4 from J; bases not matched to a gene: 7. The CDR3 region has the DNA TGTGCCAGCATCCGGGAGGCTCCGTACGAGCAGTACTTC. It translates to CASIREAPYEQYF. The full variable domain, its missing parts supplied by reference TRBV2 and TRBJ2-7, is EPEVTQTPSHQVTQMGQEVILRCVPISNHLYFYWYRQILGQKVEFLVSFYNNEISEKSEIFDDQFSVERPDGSNFTLKIRSTKLEDSAMYFCASIREAPYEQYFGPGTRLTVT.

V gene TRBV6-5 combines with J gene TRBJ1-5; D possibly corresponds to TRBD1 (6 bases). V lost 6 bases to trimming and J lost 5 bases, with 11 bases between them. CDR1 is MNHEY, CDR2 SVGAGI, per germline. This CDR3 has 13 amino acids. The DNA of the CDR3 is TGTGCCAGCAGGGGGGCGCGGGATCAGCCCCAGCATTTT. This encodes CASRGARDQPQHF.

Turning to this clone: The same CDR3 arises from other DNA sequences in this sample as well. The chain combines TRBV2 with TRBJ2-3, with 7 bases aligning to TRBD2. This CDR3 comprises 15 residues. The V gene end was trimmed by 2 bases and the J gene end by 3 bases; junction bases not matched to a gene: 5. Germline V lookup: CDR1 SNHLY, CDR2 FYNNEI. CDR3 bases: TGTGCCAGCAGTGAATTAGCGGGTGGGACAGATACGCAGTATTTT. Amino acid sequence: CASSELAGGTDTQYF.